What follows describes a single TCR beta chain. These data come from a study of blood T cell repertoires in COVID-19. Study as a whole: Researchers got acute and convalescent COVID-19 samples from the United States, Italy and Spain. In each case, the material was cDNA or gDNA derived from T cells, B-cell-depleted T cells, or PBMCs.

V shed 4 bases and J shed 3 bases, with 22 bases lying between them. Germline V lookup: CDR1 SGDLS, CDR2 YYNGEE. The CDR3 is made up of 17 amino acids. Original data processing: Reference gene primer amplification gave estimated nucleated cell counts. Repertoires were generated with immunoSEQ multiplex PCR, while TCRdb's copy carries only in-frame clones and drops some. The DNA was the basis for D and trimming; V, J and clone size are from that table. Of about 100,000 clones in the sample, just over 90% were seen once. The V gene is TRBV9, the J gene TRBJ1-1; the D gene is possibly TRBD1 (5 bases). The TCR sequence derives from a woman aged 25-40 years with acute or convalescent COVID-19. The specimen sequenced was peripheral blood. In DNA form, the CDR3 reads TGTGCCAGCAGCTTACTAAAACTGGGGGGTGGTCACACTGAAGCTTTCTTT. Amino acid sequence: CASSLLKLGGGHTEAFF.